This passage covers 21 T cell receptor beta chains from one sample sequenced in a study of blood T cell repertoires in COVID-19. Profiled with immunoSEQ multiplex PCR; TCRdb holds only in-frame clones, not every one. The data hold 150,000 to 200,000 clones, with roughly 90% observed a single time. The specimen was peripheral blood. The receptors were gathered from a woman in her seventies with acute or convalescent COVID-19.

This chain joins TRBV28 and TRBJ1-5; D is perhaps TRBD1 (5 bases). The V gene lost 3 bases and the J gene lost 2 bases, with 14 bases spanning the gap. The CDR3 runs 16 residues. Germline-derived CDR1 and CDR2 are MDHEN and SYDVKM. DNA for the CDR3: TGTGCCAGCAGTTTTCCAGGGACTCGCGGCAATCAGCCCCAGCATTTT. Translating it yields CASSFPGTRGNQPQHF.

The CDR3 nucleotides read TGTGCCAGCAGTGACACAGGGAATAATTCACCCCTCCACTTT. Translation: CASSDTGNNSPLHF. This chain uses TRBV25-1 with TRBJ1-6; perhaps TRBD1 as D (6 bases). This CDR3 is 14 amino acids long. V lost 3 bases and J lost 5, with 8 bases in between. Germline V gene sequence: CDR1 MGHDK, CDR2 SYGVNS.

V is TRBV18 and J is TRBJ1-1; 7 nucleotides agree with TRBD1. CDR1 and CDR2 (germline): KGHSH, LQKENI. The junction had 3 bases not matched to a gene; V was cut back by 1 base and J by 4 bases. The CDR3 loop spans 14 amino acids. CDR3 loop: CASSPLQGGTEAFF. DNA for the CDR3: TGTGCCAGCTCACCACTCCAGGGGGGCACTGAAGCTTTCTTT.

The chain is built from TRBV4-3 and TRBJ1-1; D not certain. The CDR3 covers 14 residues. Germline V lookup: CDR1 LGHNA, CDR2 YSLEER. The germline V and J ends were trimmed by 1 base and 0 bases, with 6 bases remaining between them. The CDR3 bases are TGCGCCAGCAGCCAAGCCCTTATGAACACTGAAGCTTTCTTT. The encoded protein is CASSQALMNTEAFF.

This clone was detected only once. The V and J genes are TRBV6-2 or TRBV6-3 and TRBJ2-7, with D maybe TRBD2 (5 bases). CDR1 and CDR2 (germline): MNHEY, SVGEGT. Deletions cut 4 bases from V and 3 bases from J, with 19 bases between. The CDR3 has 16 residues. Here the CDR3 DNA reads TGTGCCAGCAGTTCCGTAGCCCAGAACGGGAACTACGAGCAGTACTTC. Translating gives CASSSVAQNGNYEQYF.

The chain uses TRBV28 and TRBJ1-3, with 9 bases that match TRBD1. The CDR3 is 15 residues long. Germline V gene sequence: CDR1 MDHEN, CDR2 SYDVKM. The V gene end was trimmed by 5 bases and the J gene end by 4 bases; junction bases not matched to a gene: 6. The CDR3 loop reads CASSSDRGIGNTIYF. The CDR3 region has the DNA TGTGCCAGCAGTAGTGACAGGGGGATCGGAAACACCATATATTTT.

V gene TRBV4-2 combines with J gene TRBJ2-7; D is perhaps TRBD2 (6 bases). V dropped 5 bases and J dropped 5 bases, with 13 bases sitting between them. There are 13 residues in the CDR3. CDR1 LGHNA and CDR2 YNFKEQ come from the germline V gene. The DNA of the CDR3 is TGTGCCAGCAGCTACTCGGGGGTTCACGAGCAGTACTTC. Protein sequence: CASSYSGVHEQYF.

The chain uses TRBV6-1 and TRBJ2-2; TRBD1 matches at 7 bases. Germline V gene lookup returns CDR1 MNHNS and CDR2 SASEGT. The V segment lost 2 bases and the J segment 4 bases; nucleotides outside the gene matches: 7. This CDR3 contains 16 residues. The CDR3 loop reads CASSELEGGGTGELFF. The CDR3 nucleotides read TGTGCCAGCAGTGAATTAGAAGGGGGCGGCACCGGGGAGCTGTTTTTT.

The chain uses TRBV12-5 and TRBJ1-1; D is perhaps TRBD1 (5 bases). The CDR3 loop spans 13 amino acids. Trimming removed 2 bases at V and 3 bases at J, with 7 bases between. From germline, CDR1 is LGHNT and CDR2 FRNRAP. CDR3 amino acids: CASGLRTHTEAFF. CDR3 sequence (DNA): TGTGCTAGTGGTTTGAGGACACACACTGAAGCTTTCTTT.

The chain is built from TRBV7-9 and TRBJ2-5; D is ambiguous. V lost 5 bases and J 3 bases, leaving 4 bases between the germline ends. Germline loops: CDR1 SEHNR, CDR2 FQNEAQ (reference sequence). This CDR3 spans 11 amino acids. CDR3 loop: CASSIKETQYF. In DNA, the CDR3 is TGTGCCAGCAGCATAAAAGAGACCCAGTACTTC.

V usage is TRBV24-1 and J usage is TRBJ1-2; D remains ambiguous. This CDR3 spans 14 amino acids. Trimming took 4 bases from V and 8 from J, leaving 16 bases between them. Per germline, CDR1 KGHDR and CDR2 SFDVKD. The CDR3 protein is CATSDPFRAAGYTF. DNA of the CDR3: TGTGCCACCAGTGACCCTTTCAGAGCAGCGGGCTACACCTTC.

Remarks on this clone: Other DNA sequences from this sample encode an identical CDR3 as well. This rearrangement joins TRBV3-1 (or the pseudogene TRBV3-2) to TRBJ2-7; tentatively, D is TRBD2 (5 bases). From germline, CDR1 is LGHDT and CDR2 YNNKEL (reference sequence). The CDR3 is 12 residues long. V lost 4 bases and J 4 bases, leaving 8 bases between the germline ends. DNA of the CDR3: TGTGCCAGCAGCCCAGGAGGATACGAGCAGTACTTC. This translates into CASSPGGYEQYF.

This clone was seen just once. The V and J genes are TRBV2 and TRBJ2-7; D remains ambiguous. Germline assignment: CDR1 SNHLY and CDR2 FYNNEI. This CDR3 has 13 residues. V gave up 3 bases and J gave up 6 bases, with 12 bases separating them. The CDR3 here is CASSETKLGEQYF. The CDR3 DNA reads TGTGCCAGCAGTGAGACAAAATTGGGCGAGCAGTACTTC.

The V and J genes are TRBV3-1 (or the pseudogene TRBV3-2) and TRBJ1-1; TRBD1 matches at 7 bases. Germline V gene sequence: CDR1 LGHDT, CDR2 YNNKEL (reference sequence). V shed 4 bases and J 2 bases; nucleotides not matched to a gene: 7. This CDR3 is built from 15 residues. The CDR3 region is CASSPRQGSNTEAFF. The CDR3 nucleotides are TGTGCCAGCAGCCCACGACAGGGATCTAACACTGAAGCTTTCTTT.

The V call is TRBV19, the J call TRBJ1-5, with D tentatively TRBD1 (6 bases). Germline-derived CDR1 and CDR2 are LNHDA and SQIVND (reference sequence). The CDR3 is 16 amino acids. V was clipped by 6 bases and J by 2 bases, with 17 bases between them. The CDR3 bases are TGTGCCAGTAGCGACGGGACACGCGTTGGCAATCAGCCCCAGCATTTT. This gives the protein CASSDGTRVGNQPQHF.

The chain is built from TRBV20-1 and TRBJ2-7; weak D call: TRBD2 (5 bases). The CDR3 loop spans 11 amino acids. The germline V gene encodes CDR1 DFQATT and CDR2 SNEGSKA (reference sequence). The V end was cut by 5 bases, the J end by 0 bases, with 5 bases between. CDR3 region: CSAGSSYEQYF. The CDR3 nucleotides read TGCAGTGCTGGGAGCTCCTACGAGCAGTACTTC.

This chain links TRBV9 with TRBJ1-3, with 10 bases identical to TRBD1. J gave up 0 bases and V 0 bases, and 0 bases lay outside the gene matches. The CDR3 sequence is 16 residues long. Germline V lookup: CDR1 SGDLS, CDR2 YYNGEE. CDR3 DNA sequence: TGTGCCAGCAGCGTAGGGACAGGGGGCTCTGGAAACACCATATATTTT. This sequence encodes CASSVGTGGSGNTIYF.

Only a few counts were recorded for this clone. This sequence joins TRBV7-9 and TRBJ1-1; the D is unclear. In germline, CDR1 is SEHNR, CDR2 FQNEAQ (reference sequence). Between the trimmed V and J ends, which lost 1 base and 4 bases, there was a span of 7 bases. The CDR3 totals 13 residues. CDR3 bases: TGTGCCAGCAGCTTAGTAAGCGTCACTGAAGCTTTCTTT. It specifies CASSLVSVTEAFF.

The V call is TRBV10-3, the J call TRBJ2-6; TRBD2 matches at 15 bases. J gave up 2 bases and V 3 bases, and 2 bases lay outside the gene matches. The V gene's germline CDR1 is ENHRY and CDR2 SYGVKD. This CDR3 is built from 18 residues. DNA of the CDR3: TGTGCCATCAGTGAAGGACTAGCGGGGGGGCCTGGGGCCAACGTCCTGACTTTC. As protein: CAISEGLAGGPGANVLTF.

This chain uses TRBV7-9 with TRBJ1-3, with TRBD1 matching over 8 bases. The V gene's germline CDR1 is SEHNR and CDR2 FQNEAQ (reference sequence). The ends lost 5 bases at V and 4 bases at J; junction bases unmatched: 10. This CDR3 comprises 16 residues. This CDR3 is CASSRVGQGEGNTIYF. CDR3 in DNA: TGTGCCAGCAGCCGAGTAGGACAGGGTGAAGGAAACACCATATATTTT.

The chain links TRBV6-1 to TRBJ2-5, with D maybe TRBD1 (5 bases). The CDR3 spans 18 residues. The germline V and J ends were trimmed by 4 bases and 5 bases, with 26 bases remaining between them. Germline V gene sequence: CDR1 MNHNS, CDR2 SASEGT. In DNA form, the CDR3 reads TGTGCCAGCAGTGCCACCGACAGAAGGACCTATTCTGGGGAGACCCAGTACTTC. Translating gives CASSATDRRTYSGETQYF.